This TCR beta chain was captured by sequencing in a study of blood T cells in healthy people across ages. Broader study findings: A strong correlation was seen between TCR beta diversity and naive T cell percentage.

As for this clonotype: The antigen is undetermined.

The use of a sample-barcoded 5' primer and a J-beta primer mix characterized a second PCR of roughly 7 to 11 cycles. TCRdb processed the 5' RACE reads anew with MiXCR; each CDR3 protein has one entry. Here the sample spans 600,000 to 850,000 distinct CDR3 sequences, roughly 25% being singletons. This CDR3 contains 15 residues. Trimming stripped 1 base from V and 0 bases from J, with 10 bases between. A further study also used this sample, focusing on T cells of mothers and their children.

This sequence originates from a boy aged 10-17 years in good health. The chain links TRBV12-3 or TRBV12-4 to TRBJ2-7, with D possibly being TRBD1 or TRBD2 (5 bases each). Sequenced input: blood. This CDR3 is CASSLDGASSYEQYF. For the CDR3, the DNA is TGTGCCAGCAGTTTAGACGGGGCTAGCTCCTACGAGCAGTACTTC.